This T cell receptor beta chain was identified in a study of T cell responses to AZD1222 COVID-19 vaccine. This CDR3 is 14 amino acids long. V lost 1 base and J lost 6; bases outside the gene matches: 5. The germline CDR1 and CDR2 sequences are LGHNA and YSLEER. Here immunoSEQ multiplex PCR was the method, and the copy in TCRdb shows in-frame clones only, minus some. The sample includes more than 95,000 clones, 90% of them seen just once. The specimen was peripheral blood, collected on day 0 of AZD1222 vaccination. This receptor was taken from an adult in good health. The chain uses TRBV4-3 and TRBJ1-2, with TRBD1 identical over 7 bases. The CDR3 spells CASSQGGTADGYTF. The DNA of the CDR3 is TGCGCCAGCAGCCAAGGAGGGACAGCGGATGGCTACACCTTC.